This entry features one T cell receptor beta chain sequence. This sample was included in a study of T cells in lung cancer brain metastases. CDR1 and CDR2 from the germline V gene are SGHVS and FQNEAQ. The CDR3 consists of 14 residues. The junction had 8 bases not matched to a gene; V was cut back by 5 bases and J by 5 bases. Assay used: immunoSEQ multiplex PCR; TCRdb lists only in-frame clones, some missing. This sample has some 1,200 clones; around 84% occur once, and the top ten carry approximately 15%. The V gene is TRBV7-8, the J gene TRBJ2-5; 7 nucleotides line up with TRBD1. This TCR was recovered from a woman aged 45-60 years with non-small cell lung cancer that had spread to the brain. Source material: tumor tissue from a brain metastasis. The CDR3: CASSPGTVWETQYF. In DNA form, the CDR3 reads TGTGCCAGCAGCCCCGGGACAGTGTGGGAGACCCAGTACTTC.